This is a list of T cell receptor beta chains from one sample in a study of blood T cell repertoires in COVID-19. This table comes from immunoSEQ multiplex PCR, and its TCRdb copy is limited to in-frame clones, with some not included. Of 130,000 to 150,000 clones in the sample, approximately 80% were seen once. The sample was peripheral blood. These receptors originate from a human donor in a cohort sampled during active COVID-19. The CDR3 runs from the conserved cysteine through the conserved F or W. The order of the fields is D gene, clone size, J gene, V gene, CDR3 protein, CDR3 DNA. The D gene is left open where the match is weak. Not all rows give a size; the values are once, few, many and, for expanded clones, a class.

>TRBD2|once|TRBJ2-1|TRBV11-3
CASSASGGAYSYNEQFF
TGTGCCAGCAGCGCGAGCGGGGGTGCCTACTCCTACAATGAGCAGTTCTTC
>TRBD2|.|TRBJ2-3|TRBV11-3
CASSSGLAGGADTQYF
TGTGCCAGCAGCTCGGGACTAGCGGGGGGTGCAGATACGCAGTATTTT
>TRBD1|.|TRBJ2-2|TRBV19
CASSPGTGLTGELFF
TGTGCCAGTAGTCCCGGGACAGGGCTCACCGGGGAGCTGTTTTTT
>.|.|TRBJ1-1|TRBV5-8
CASSLAWNTEAFF
TGTGCCAGCAGCCTAGCTTGGAACACTGAAGCTTTCTTT
>TRBD1|.|TRBJ1-2|TRBV28
CASSPTRGRSGYTF
TGTGCCAGCAGTCCAACCAGGGGGCGAAGTGGCTACACCTTC
>.|.|TRBJ1-3|TRBV4-1
CASSQQGGGNTIYF
TGCGCCAGCAGCCAACAGGGAGGTGGAAACACCATATATTTT
>TRBD1|.|TRBJ1-5|TRBV24-1
CATSPGQGRQPQHF
TGTGCCACCAGCCCGGGACAGGGCCGTCAGCCCCAGCATTTT
>TRBD1|few|TRBJ1-1|TRBV19
CASSKGQGSTEAFF
TGTGCCAGTAGTAAAGGACAGGGATCTACTGAAGCTTTCTTT
>TRBD1|.|TRBJ2-2|TRBV5-1
CASSSPTGGHANTGELFF
TGCGCCAGCAGCTCTCCCACAGGGGGCCACGCGAACACCGGGGAGCTGTTTTTT
>.|.|TRBJ2-5|TRBV5-1
CASSLGQGLAETQYF
TGCGCCAGCAGCTTGGGTCAGGGTTTAGCAGAGACCCAGTACTTC
>TRBD1|.|TRBJ1-4|TRBV15
CATSRDRGKEKLFF
TGTGCCACCAGCAGAGACAGGGGGAAGGAAAAACTGTTTTTT
>TRBD2|.|TRBJ2-1|TRBV5-1
CASSLGLANEQFF
TGCGCCAGCAGCTTGGGACTAGCCAATGAGCAGTTCTTC
>.|.|TRBJ2-3|TRBV30
CASRQNLDTQYF
TGTGCATCAAGACAGAACCTGGATACGCAGTATTTT
>.|.|TRBJ2-4|TRBV11-3
CASSSRPITGVHNIQYF
TGTGCCAGCAGCTCGAGACCCATAACAGGCGTTCATAACATTCAGTACTTC
>TRBD2|.|TRBJ2-5|TRBV9
CASSVASGGGETQYF
TGTGCCAGCAGCGTAGCTAGCGGGGGCGGGGAGACCCAGTACTTC
>.|.|TRBJ1-1|TRBV6-1
CASSESWNTEAFF
TGTGCCAGCAGTGAATCATGGAACACTGAAGCTTTCTTT
>TRBD2|.|TRBJ2-3|TRBV6-1
CASSASGGAGVDTQYF
TGTGCCAGCAGTGCTAGCGGGGGGGCCGGGGTAGATACGCAGTATTTT
>TRBD1|.|TRBJ2-7|TRBV9
CASSGIRTGGEQYF
TGTGCCAGCAGCGGAATACGGACAGGAGGCGAGCAGTACTTC
>TRBD1|.|TRBJ1-2|TRBV28
CASSMTGGGGYTF
TGTGCCAGCAGTATGACAGGGGGCGGTGGCTACACCTTC
>TRBD1|.|TRBJ1-2|TRBV18
CASSLGTGYGYTF
TGTGCCAGCTCACTGGGGACAGGCTATGGCTACACCTTC
>TRBD2|.|TRBJ2-5|TRBV9
CASSVEGGGTETQYF
TGTGCCAGCAGCGTAGAGGGCGGGGGGACAGAGACCCAGTACTTC
>.|once|TRBJ2-1|TRBV7-3
CASSLIGETVYNEQFF
TGTGCCAGCAGCTTAATTGGCGAGACAGTCTACAATGAGCAGTTCTTC
>TRBD2|once|TRBJ2-2|TRBV9
CASSLSGGAPGELFF
TGTGCCAGCAGCCTAAGCGGGGGGGCCCCCGGGGAGCTGTTTTTT
>.|.|TRBJ2-7|TRBV6-2/TRBV6-3
CASSYSGASYEQYF
TGTGCCAGCAGTTACTCAGGGGCGTCCTACGAGCAGTACTTC
>TRBD1|.|TRBJ1-1|TRBV6-5
CASRPPGQGSVAFF
TGTGCCAGCAGACCACCGGGACAGGGTTCTGTGGCTTTCTTT
>TRBD1|once|TRBJ1-2|TRBV6-5
CASSNSGTQGGYTF
TGTGCCAGCAGTAATTCCGGGACACAGGGGGGCTACACCTTC
>TRBD2|once|TRBJ2-1|TRBV9
CASSDPASGGNNEQFF
TGTGCCAGCAGCGACCCGGCTAGCGGGGGGAACAATGAGCAGTTCTTC
>.|.|TRBJ1-4|TRBV6-2/TRBV6-3
CASSYFTGEKLFF
TGTGCCAGCAGTTACTTTACAGGGGAAAAACTGTTTTTT
>.|.|TRBJ2-1|TRBV2
CASSPDTYNEQFF
TGTGCCAGCAGCCCCGACACCTACAATGAGCAGTTCTTC
>TRBD1|.|TRBJ2-7|TRBV28
CASRGQGEGEQYF
TGTGCCAGCAGAGGACAGGGGGAAGGGGAGCAGTACTTC
>.|.|TRBJ1-2|TRBV6-2/TRBV6-3
CASSSIGGYTF
TGTGCCAGCAGCTCCATTGGCGGCTACACCTTC
>TRBD2|once|TRBJ2-7|TRBV18
CASSPSGGPNEQYF
TGTGCCAGCTCACCGAGCGGGGGGCCAAACGAGCAGTACTTC
>.|.|TRBJ1-4|TRBV30
CAWKGNRANEKLFF
TGTGCCTGGAAGGGGAACAGGGCTAATGAAAAACTGTTTTTT
>TRBD1|.|TRBJ1-5|TRBV2
CASSPGTGVQPQHF
TGTGCCAGCAGTCCTGGGACAGGGGTTCAGCCCCAGCATTTT
>.|.|TRBJ2-3|TRBV30
CAWSVGQFTDTQYF
TGTGCCTGGAGTGTAGGACAGTTCACAGATACGCAGTATTTT
>TRBD2|.|TRBJ2-5|TRBV12-5
CASGLSGGQETQYF
TGTGCTAGTGGTCTTAGCGGGGGCCAAGAGACCCAGTACTTC
>.|.|TRBJ2-4|TRBV9
CASSPPRGTLAKNIQYF
TGTGCCAGCAGCCCCCCCCGCGGCACCTTAGCCAAAAACATTCAGTACTTC
>.|once|TRBJ2-7|TRBV28
CASGEYYEQYF
TGTGCCAGCGGAGAGTACTACGAGCAGTACTTC
>.|.|TRBJ1-3|TRBV28
CASRLARFAGNTIYF
TGTGCCAGCCGACTTGCGCGGTTCGCGGGAAACACCATATATTTT
>.|.|TRBJ1-1|TRBV5-1
CASKQQGNTEAFF
TGCGCCAGCAAACAACAGGGGAACACTGAAGCTTTCTTT
>.|.|TRBJ1-5|TRBV6-5
CASSYAGRGQPQHF
TGTGCCAGCAGTTACGCGGGTAGGGGGCAGCCCCAGCATTTT
>.|.|TRBJ2-5|TRBV6-2/TRBV6-3
CASSYRQELETQYF
TGTGCCAGCAGTTACAGACAGGAGTTAGAGACCCAGTACTTC
>.|.|TRBJ1-5|TRBV19
CASWESTGNGQPQHF
TGTGCCAGTTGGGAATCTACAGGGAACGGTCAGCCCCAGCATTTT
>TRBD1|once|TRBJ1-2|TRBV19
CASDLTPGQGIYGYTF
TGTGCCAGTGACCTTACTCCGGGACAGGGAATCTATGGCTACACCTTC
>TRBD1|.|TRBJ1-3|TRBV30
CAWTPTGNTLYF
TGTGCCTGGACCCCGACAGGGAACACACTATATTTT
>.|once|TRBJ1-2|TRBV28
CASSPGRGGYGYTF
TGTGCCAGCAGCCCCGGAAGGGGAGGATATGGCTACACCTTC
>TRBD2|.|TRBJ2-5|TRBV9
CASSHGLAQETQYF
TGTGCCAGCAGCCACGGACTAGCGCAAGAGACCCAGTACTTC
>.|.|TRBJ1-2|TRBV5-1
CASSLMADYGYTF
TGCGCCAGCAGCTTGATGGCAGACTATGGCTACACCTTC
>.|many|TRBJ1-5|TRBV9
CASSPGQINQPQHF
TGTGCCAGCAGCCCCGGACAGATCAATCAGCCCCAGCATTTT
>.|.|TRBJ1-1|TRBV18
CASSPGQQNTEAFF
TGTGCCAGCTCGCCCGGACAGCAGAACACTGAAGCTTTCTTT
>.|.|TRBJ1-4|TRBV5-1
CASSPRSESTNEKLFF
TGCGCCAGCAGCCCCAGATCGGAGTCAACTAATGAAAAACTGTTTTTT
>TRBD2|.|TRBJ2-5|TRBV19
CASSPVGGGPETQYF
TGTGCCAGTAGTCCCGTCGGGGGGGGTCCAGAGACCCAGTACTTC